The clone carrying this T cell receptor beta chain occurred many times. The target antigen is unknown. The missing CDR3 end, 3 residues past where the read stops, is filled in from the germline J gene. This sample was included in a study of T cell clonality in common variable immunodeficiency. Overall study findings and caveats: The cause of increased CVID clonality remains unclear without subpopulation sequencing. Fewer deletions and N-nucleotide insertions were reportedly seen in common variable immunodeficiency TCR beta sequences.

V dropped 1 base and J dropped 1; count of bases not matched to a gene: 1. Germline V gives CDR1 SGHTA, CDR2 FQGNSA. This CDR3 is 14 amino acids long. CVID and control samples used equivalent genomic DNA input. The assay was immunoSEQ multiplex PCR, and TCRdb's table has in-frame clones only and misses some. The sample is made up of tens of thousands of clones, none counted only once. V is TRBV7-2 and J is TRBJ2-7; 7 positions agree with TRBD2. This clonotype originated in a person aged 18 to 70 in good health. The sequenced sample consisted of peripheral blood mononuclear cells. The CDR3 DNA, read in part, is TGTGCCAGCAGCTTAGGGGGGGGGTCCTACGAG. Its translation is CASSLGGGSYE. The full CDR3 protein is CASSLGGGSYEQYF.